This T cell receptor beta chain was recorded in a study of blood T cells in healthy people across ages. Together with a sample-barcoded 5' primer, a J-beta primer mix was included in a second PCR lasting about 7 to 11 cycles. TCRdb fed the 5' RACE reads into MiXCR, producing one record per CDR3 protein. This sample has 750,000 to 1,000,000 distinct CDR3 sequences, with almost 30% found just once. Healthy Russian Caucasian donors spanned ages about 6 to 100 years. Per-sample yields of isolated PBMCs were at least 7 million. Per sample, no less than 5 micrograms of total RNA were extracted. The length of the CDR3 is 15 residues. The same data also went into a second study, on T cells of mothers and their children.

J is TRBJ1-6 and V is TRBV21-1; TRBD1, the D gene given by the table, was not confirmed from the DNA. TRBV21-1 is shown as a pseudogene. The sample consisted of blood. This clonotype was obtained from a woman aged 40 to 50 in good health. CDR3 residues: CASRPLRPDYSPLHF. The CDR3 DNA is TGTGCCAGCAGGCCCTTACGCCCGGATTATTCACCCCTCCACTTT.